Following are 15 T cell receptor beta chains from one sample sequenced in a study of T cell clusters in autoimmune cytopenias. TRB was amplified by touch-down multiplex PCR, primer pools A and B combined. TCRdb re-called the multiplex PCR reads; one entry per CDR3 protein, DNA not given. The record lists some 12,000 distinct CDR3 sequences, of which the ten most abundant hold approximately 2.9%. Tens of thousands of genome equivalents of blood DNA were amplified for TRB. The specimen was peripheral blood. Receptor source: a human donor with an autoimmune cytopenia or autoimmune hepatitis (not recorded which).

The V and J genes are TRBV19 and TRBJ2-7; there is no DNA to check the TCRdb D call of TRBD1. The CDR3 runs to 13 residues. Germline values: CDR1 LNHDA, CDR2 SQIVND (reference sequence). The CDR3 loop is CASSSVWGREQYF.

This chain's CDR3 is CASSYDTEAFF. The rearrangement uses TRBV12-3 or TRBV12-4 and TRBJ1-1. This CDR3 spans 11 amino acids.

The J gene is TRBJ2-1, the V gene TRBV19. Germline V lookup: CDR1 LNHDA, CDR2 SQIVND (reference sequence). The CDR3 consists of 14 residues. CDR3 region: CASRRREGLNEQFF.

By frequency, this clonotype registers medium-sized. The chain uses TRBV29-1 and TRBJ2-1; TCRdb returns TRBD1, unconfirmable since there is no DNA. This CDR3 comprises 16 residues. Germline CDR1 SQVTM, CDR2 ANQGSEA. The CDR3: CSVAMSSGSPYNEQFF.

The chain employs TRBV5-4 and TRBJ1-2; TCRdb selects TRBD1, and the lack of DNA leaves this call unchecked. Germline values: CDR1 SGHNT, CDR2 YYREEE (reference sequence). This CDR3 spans 17 amino acids. The CDR3 here is CASSLGLIGTGRYGYTF.

This clonotype is identified as medium-sized (0.01 to 0.1%) from frequency. The chain recombines TRBV18 with TRBJ2-5. The CDR3 is 11 residues long. Germline V lookup: CDR1 KGHSH, CDR2 LQKENI. The CDR3 here is CASSPKETQYF. The whole variable domain, filled in from reference TRBV18 and TRBJ2-5, reads NAGVMQNPRHLVRRRGQEARLRCSPMKGHSHVYWYRQLPEEGLKFMVYLQKENIIDESGMPKERFSAEFPKEGPSILRIQQVVRGDSAAYFCASSPKETQYFGPGTRLLVL.

The chain links TRBV5-4 to TRBJ2-1; lacking DNA, the TRBD1 call made by TCRdb goes unchecked. CDR3 length: 15 residues. Germline CDR1 is SGHNT and CDR2 is YYREEE (reference sequence). The CDR3 spells CASSLNGGAYNEQFF.

This clonotype is identified as medium-sized (0.01 to 0.1%) from frequency. The chain is built from TRBV19 and TRBJ2-4; TCRdb selects TRBD2, and the lack of DNA leaves this call unchecked. The CDR3 covers 17 residues. Looked up from germline, CDR1 is LNHDA and CDR2 is SQIVND (reference sequence). This CDR3 reads CASSARLAGESKNIQYF.

By frequency, this clonotype is medium-sized. The V gene is TRBV19, the J gene TRBJ2-5; the D call of TRBD2 rests on TCRdb alone, since no DNA is present to check it. The CDR3 length is 15 residues. CDR1 and CDR2 from the germline V gene are LNHDA and SQIVND (reference sequence). The CDR3 sequence: CASSSAGRYQETQYF.

The J gene is TRBJ1-2, the V gene TRBV6-1; TCRdb selects TRBD1, and the lack of DNA leaves this call unchecked. Per germline, CDR1 MNHNS and CDR2 SASEGT. The CDR3 loop spans 14 amino acids. The CDR3 loop reads CASSEAGAGRGYTF.

This chain links TRBV19 with TRBJ1-5; TCRdb outputs TRBD1, but without DNA this stays unchecked. CDR1 is LNHDA and CDR2 is SQIVND in the germline V gene (reference sequence). There are 16 residues in the CDR3. CDR3 protein: CASSSTGGLGNQPQHF.

The chain couples TRBV6-6 to TRBJ1-1. The CDR3 has 13 residues. Germline lookup yields CDR1 MNHNY and CDR2 SVGAGI (reference sequence). The CDR3 here is CASSPRTGDEAFF.

The J gene is TRBJ2-3, the V gene TRBV5-4; TCRdb's assignment of TRBD1 cannot be checked, as there is no DNA. The CDR3 runs to 16 residues. The germline CDR1 and CDR2 sequences are SGHNT and YYREEE (reference sequence). CDR3 protein: CASSLQAGEFADTQYF.

This chain uses TRBV6-5 with TRBJ1-2; TCRdb calls TRBD1, which cannot be checked without DNA. This CDR3 contains 15 residues. The germline gives CDR1 MNHEY, CDR2 SVGAGI. The CDR3 is CASRTGYRPSYGYTF.

V gene TRBV7-6 combines with J gene TRBJ2-5; TCRdb's D gene call, TRBD2, goes unchecked for lack of DNA. This CDR3 has 14 residues. CDR1 is SGHVS, CDR2 FNYEAQ, per germline. CDR3 sequence reads: CASSPGTNEETQYF.